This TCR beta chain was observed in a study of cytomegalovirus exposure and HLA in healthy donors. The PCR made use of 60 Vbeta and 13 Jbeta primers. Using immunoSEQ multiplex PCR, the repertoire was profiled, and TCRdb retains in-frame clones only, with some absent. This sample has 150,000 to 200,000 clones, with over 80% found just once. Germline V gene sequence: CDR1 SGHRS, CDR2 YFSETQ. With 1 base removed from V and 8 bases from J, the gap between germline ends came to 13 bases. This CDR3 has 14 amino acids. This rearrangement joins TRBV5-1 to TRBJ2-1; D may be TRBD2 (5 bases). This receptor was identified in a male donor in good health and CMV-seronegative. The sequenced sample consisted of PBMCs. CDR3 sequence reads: CASSLFSQADEQFF. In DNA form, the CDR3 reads TGCGCCAGCAGCTTGTTTTCTCAAGCGGATGAGCAGTTCTTC.